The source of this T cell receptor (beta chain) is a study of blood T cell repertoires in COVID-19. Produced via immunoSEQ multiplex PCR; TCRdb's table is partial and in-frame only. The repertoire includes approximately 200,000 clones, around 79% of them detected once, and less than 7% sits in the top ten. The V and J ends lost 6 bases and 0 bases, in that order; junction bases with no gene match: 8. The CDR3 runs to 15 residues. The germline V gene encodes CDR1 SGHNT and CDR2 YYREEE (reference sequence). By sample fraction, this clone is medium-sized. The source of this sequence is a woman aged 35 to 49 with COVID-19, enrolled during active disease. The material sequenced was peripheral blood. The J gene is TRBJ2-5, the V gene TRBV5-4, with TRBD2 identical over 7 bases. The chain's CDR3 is CASTPGGFYQETQYF. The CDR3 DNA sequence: TGTGCCAGCACCCCGGGGGGTTTCTACCAAGAGACCCAGTACTTC.